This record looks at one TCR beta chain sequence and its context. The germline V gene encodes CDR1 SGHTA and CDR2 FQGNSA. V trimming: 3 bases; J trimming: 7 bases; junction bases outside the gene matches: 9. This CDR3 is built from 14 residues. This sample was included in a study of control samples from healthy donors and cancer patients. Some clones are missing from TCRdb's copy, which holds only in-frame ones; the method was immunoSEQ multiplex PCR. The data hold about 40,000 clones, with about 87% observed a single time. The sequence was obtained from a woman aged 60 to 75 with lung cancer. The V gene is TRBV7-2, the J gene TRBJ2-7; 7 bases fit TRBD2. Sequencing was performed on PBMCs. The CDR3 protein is CASSFRQREGEQYF. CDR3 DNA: TGTGCCAGCAGCTTCCGCCAGAGGGAGGGTGAGCAGTACTTC. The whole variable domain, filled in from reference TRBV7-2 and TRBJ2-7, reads GAGVSQSPSNKVTEKGKDVELRCDPISGHTALYWYRQSLGQGLEFLIYFQGNSAPDKSGLPSDRFSAERTGGSVSTLTIQRTQQEDSAVYLCASSFRQREGEQYFGPGTRLTVT.